This T cell receptor (beta chain) emerged from a study of T cell changes during pregnancy in multiple sclerosis. The CDR3 consists of 15 residues. In germline, CDR1 is SEHNR, CDR2 FQNEAQ (reference sequence). V gave up 1 base and J gave up 8 bases; unmatched junction bases: 9. TCRdb's table, derived via immunoSEQ multiplex PCR, lists solely in-frame clones and lacks some. This table has about 85,000 clones, roughly nine tenths appearing once. The rearrangement uses TRBV7-9 and TRBJ1-2, with 8 bases that match TRBD1. The source of this sequence is a female donor with multiple sclerosis, enrolled in a pregnancy study. Sequencing was performed on peripheral blood, taken in the first trimester of pregnancy. The CDR3 nucleotides read TGTGCCAGCAGCTTAGGGGCCCGGGACAGGTCCGGCTACACCTTC. Amino acids: CASSLGARDRSGYTF. Using reference TRBV7-9 and TRBJ1-2 for the parts outside the CDR3, the full variable domain is DTGVSQNPRHKITKRGQNVTFRCDPISEHNRLYWYRQTLGQGPEFLTYFQNEAQLEKSRLLSDRFSAERPKGSFSTLEIQRTEQGDSAMYLCASSLGARDRSGYTFGSGTRLTVV.